The next 3 T cell receptor beta chains were all read from a single sample in a study of T-cell memory formation after mild COVID-19. One entry per CDR3 protein, called by TCRdb with MiXCR from the 5' RACE reads. The sample holds some 450,000 distinct CDR3 sequences, over 15% seen once. Sequenced: PBMCs or a T cell subset sorted from them (not recorded which). Receptors were obtained from a man aged 18 to 30 who had mild COVID-19 (a few samples of this study predate the infection). Cell type and time point are not known.

The V call is TRBV28, the J call TRBJ2-7, with D perhaps TRBD2 (7 bases). The germline CDR1 and CDR2 sequences are MDHEN and SYDVKM. The CDR3 is 14 residues long. The ends were cut back, 5 bases at V and 2 bases at J, with 13 bases in the middle. The CDR3 loop reads CASSPGGPPYEQYV. CDR3 DNA: TGTGCCAGCAGTCCCGGGGGGCCACCCTACGAGCAGTACGTC.

This clonotype has a handful of counts. The J gene is TRBJ1-2, the V gene TRBV18; TRBD1 might be the D (5 bases). Trimming removed 1 base from V and 9 bases from J, with 15 bases in between. This CDR3 comprises 14 residues. Looked up from germline, CDR1 is KGHSH and CDR2 is LQKENI. The CDR3 sequence: CASSPRGLGESYTF. Here the CDR3 DNA reads TGTGCCAGCTCACCACGGGGCCTCGGGGAGAGCTACACCTTC.

This clonotype was detected ten times or more. V gene TRBV29-1 combines with J gene TRBJ2-3; D is unresolved. Germline V gene data show CDR1 as SQVTM and CDR2 as ANQGSEA. CDR3 length: 14 amino acids. V lost 6 bases, J lost 2 bases, and 15 bases lay in between. The CDR3 is CSVSRQANTDTQYF. The DNA for the CDR3 is TGCAGCGTATCCAGGCAGGCAAACACAGATACGCAGTATTTT.